One sample yielded the 4 T cell receptor beta chains listed below, sequenced in a study of cytomegalovirus exposure and HLA in healthy donors (dated by TCRdb to about 2017). Library creation used the immunoSEQ multiplex PCR assay. TCRdb holds this immuneACCESS table with in-frame rearrangements only. Some clones are missing; in checked studies, unresolved V genes explain under half, and the rest has no known cause. This sample lists around 63,000 clones; roughly 90% were detected once. 1.2% of the sample is held by the ten biggest clonotypes. The sequenced material came from PBMCs. Receptors originate from a woman between 18 and 29 years old in good health and CMV-seronegative.

This chain joins TRBV4-1 and TRBJ1-5, with D unclear. Trimming stripped 0 bases from V and 0 bases from J, with 9 bases between. CDR1 MGHRA and CDR2 YSYEKL come from the germline V gene. CDR3 size: 16 residues. The CDR3 DNA follows: TGCGCCAGCAGCCAAGAAACCGGGTATAGCAATCAGCCCCAGCATTTT. Protein: CASSQETGYSNQPQHF.

This chain uses TRBV4-1 with TRBJ1-1; D unresolved. Trimming took 1 base from V and 4 from J, leaving 13 bases between them. Germline V CDR1 and CDR2: MGHRA, YSYEKL. There are 15 residues in the CDR3. The CDR3 coding sequence is TGCGCCAGCAGCCAAGGGGCGGTCGGGAGCACTGAAGCTTTCTTT. Residues: CASSQGAVGSTEAFF.

V usage is TRBV7-6 and J usage is TRBJ2-1; D might be TRBD2 (5 bases). CDR3 length equals 14 residues. Looked up from germline, CDR1 is SGHVS and CDR2 is FNYEAQ. V lost 3 bases and J lost 7, with 13 bases in between. The CDR3 DNA is TGTGCCAGCAGCTTCGGTCCCCGAGGGAATGAGCAGTTCTTC. Protein sequence: CASSFGPRGNEQFF.

The rearrangement joins TRBV19 to TRBJ1-6; 7 bases agree with TRBD1. V gave up 3 bases and J gave up 13 bases; unmatched junction bases: 12. CDR3 length equals 15 residues. CDR1 and CDR2 (germline): LNHDA, SQIVND (reference sequence). CDR3 residues: CASSMGQFDGRPLHF. CDR3 in DNA: TGTGCCAGTAGTATGGGACAGTTCGACGGACGTCCCCTCCACTTT.